What follows are 28 T cell receptor beta chains derived from one specimen sequenced in a study of cytomegalovirus exposure and HLA in healthy donors. Sequencing was performed with immunoSEQ multiplex PCR; in TCRdb, only in-frame clones are kept and a portion is missing. The table lists some 170,000 clones, around 87% of them singletons. Source material: PBMCs. Receptors were obtained from a woman younger than 45 in good health and CMV-seronegative.

Remarks on this clone: Sequence at one end of the junction differs from germline and may be a read error. The chain couples TRBV7-7 to TRBJ2-5; TRBD2 aligns across 7 bases. Germline V gene lookup returns CDR1 SSHAT and CDR2 FNYEAQ (reference sequence). This CDR3 region has 15 residues. The CDR3 DNA reads TGTGCTAGCAGCTTAGGCGGGGGAAAACAAGAGACCCAGTACTTC. Translation gives CASSLGGGKQETQYF. Combining the CDR3 with reference TRBV7-7 and TRBJ2-5 gives the whole variable domain GAGVSQSPRYKVTKRGQDVTLRCDPISSHATLYWYQQALGQGPEFLTYFNYEAQPDKSGLPSDRFSAERPEGSISTLTIQRTEQRDSAMYRCASSLGGGKQETQYFGPGTRLLVL.

The chain links TRBV2 to TRBJ2-5; 11 nucleotides align to TRBD2. The CDR3 sequence is 15 residues long. The V gene end was trimmed by 7 bases and the J gene end by 3 bases; junction bases not matched to a gene: 7. Germline CDR1 reads SNHLY; CDR2 reads FYNNEI. CDR3 sequence (DNA): TGTGCCAGCATCCCGGGACTAGCGGAAAAAGAGACCCAGTACTTC. Translated: CASIPGLAEKETQYF.

The rearrangement links TRBV6-5 to TRBJ2-2; D is undetermined. The CDR3 spans 15 residues. V shed 1 base and J shed 1 base, with 7 bases lying between them. Germline values: CDR1 MNHEY, CDR2 SVGAGI. CDR3: CASSYFRWNTGELFF. The CDR3 coding sequence is TGTGCCAGCAGTTACTTTCGGTGGAACACCGGGGAGCTGTTTTTT.

The J gene is TRBJ2-1, the V gene TRBV4-1; TRBD2 matches at 7 bases. V lost 2 bases and J lost 3; bases outside the gene matches: 4. CDR1 and CDR2 from the germline V gene are MGHRA and YSYEKL. The CDR3 has 15 residues. CDR3 amino acids: CASSQLAVYYNEQFF. CDR3 DNA: TGCGCCAGCAGCCAACTAGCGGTATACTACAATGAGCAGTTCTTC.

This chain connects TRBV6-5 to TRBJ2-1; 7 nucleotides agree with TRBD2. The CDR3 is 13 amino acids. V lost 11 bases, J lost 4 bases, and 8 bases stayed unmatched. Looked up from germline, CDR1 is MNHEY and CDR2 is SVGAGI. CDR3 region: CASGRLQYNEQFF. CDR3 DNA sequence: TGTGCCTCCGGGAGGTTGCAATACAATGAGCAGTTCTTC.

This clone has more than one count but fewer than ten. This chain connects TRBV15 to TRBJ1-2; no definite D call. This CDR3 is built from 15 residues. The germline CDR1 and CDR2 sequences are LNHNV and YYDKDF (reference sequence). V lost 5 bases and J 0 bases, leaving 13 bases between the germline ends. CDR3 region: CATSHEREANYGYTF. In DNA form, the CDR3 reads TGTGCCACCAGCCACGAAAGAGAAGCTAACTATGGCTACACCTTC.

This chain's CDR3 is CASSEEAPSRDTQYF. The CDR3 nucleotides read TGTGCCAGCAGTGAAGAAGCCCCCTCCCGTGATACGCAGTATTTT. V is TRBV6-1 and J is TRBJ2-3; D not resolved. Trimming removed 1 base at V and 6 bases at J, with 14 bases between. CDR1 is MNHNS and CDR2 is SASEGT in the germline V gene. The length of the CDR3 is 15 residues.

The chain carries TRBV30 and TRBJ1-2; possibly TRBD1 for D (6 bases). Germline V gene data show CDR1 as GTSNPN and CDR2 as SVGIG (reference sequence). The V gene lost 1 base and the J gene lost 5 bases, with 8 bases spanning the gap. The CDR3 runs to 12 residues. The CDR3 region has the DNA TGTGCCTGGAGTGCAACAGGGTATGGCTACACCTTC. Protein sequence: CAWSATGYGYTF. Complete variable domain (other parts from reference TRBV30 and TRBJ1-2): SQTIHQWPATLVQPVGSPLSLECTVEGTSNPNLYWYRQAAGRGLQLLFYSVGIGQISSEVPQNLSASRPQDRQFILSSKKLLLSDSGFYLCAWSATGYGYTFGSGTRLTVV.

This chain uses TRBV4-1 with TRBJ1-4; D is unclear. This CDR3 has 14 amino acids. The germline V and J ends were trimmed by 5 bases and 6 bases, with 13 bases remaining between them. CDR1 and CDR2 from the germline V gene are MGHRA and YSYEKL. The CDR3: CASSGVPPDEKLFF. The CDR3 bases are TGCGCCAGCAGCGGAGTGCCGCCGGATGAAAAACTGTTTTTT.

V is TRBV19 and J is TRBJ2-7; TRBD2 matches 10 bases. CDR1 LNHDA and CDR2 SQIVND come from the germline V gene (reference sequence). CDR3 length: 15 residues. J was trimmed by 5 bases and V by 4 bases; bases with no gene match: 8. CDR3 in DNA: TGTGCCAGTAGTACTGCGACTAGCGGGTATCACGAGCAGTACTTC. It is translated as CASSTATSGYHEQYF.

The chain carries TRBV11-2 and TRBJ2-2; maybe TRBD1 (6 bases). With 2 bases removed from V and 7 bases from J, the gap between germline ends came to 14 bases. CDR1 SGHAT and CDR2 FQNNGV come from the germline V gene. This CDR3 has 15 residues. In DNA form, the CDR3 reads TGTGCCAGCAGCTTAAGTACAGGGTGGGACGGGGAGCTGTTTTTT. Translation: CASSLSTGWDGELFF.

V gene TRBV7-2 combines with J gene TRBJ2-1; D gene uncertain. There are 16 residues in the CDR3. Trimming took off 7 bases at V and 7 bases at J, with 23 bases between the two ends. Per germline, CDR1 SGHTA and CDR2 FQGNSA. In DNA form, the CDR3 reads TGTGCCAGCACCTACCGCCCCTCCCGGTACGGGAATGAGCAGTTCTTC. Translating gives CASTYRPSRYGNEQFF.

This rearrangement joins TRBV4-1 to TRBJ2-3, with 8 nucleotides matching TRBD2. The germline CDR1 and CDR2 sequences are MGHRA and YSYEKL. CDR3 size: 15 residues. V lost 1 base to trimming and J lost 4 bases; unmatched junction nucleotides: 4. CDR3 DNA: TGCGCCAGCAGCCAAGTACCGGGGGGGCCAGATACGCAGTATTTT. It translates to CASSQVPGGPDTQYF.

The chain is built from TRBV7-9 and TRBJ1-2; D possibly corresponds to TRBD1 (5 bases). Germline assignment: CDR1 SEHNR and CDR2 FQNEAQ (reference sequence). The CDR3 spans 16 residues. The ends were cut back, 4 bases at V and 3 bases at J, with 18 bases in the middle. CDR3 sequence: CASSSAGGVPYYGYTF. Written as DNA, the CDR3 is TGTGCCAGCAGCTCCGCTGGAGGGGTTCCTTACTATGGCTACACCTTC.

The chain recombines TRBV7-8 with TRBJ2-5, with D maybe TRBD1 (5 bases). TRBJ2-7 explains the end of the DNA better; the J call may be wrong. This CDR3 is built from 12 residues. Looked up from germline, CDR1 is SGHVS and CDR2 is FQNEAQ. This CDR3 reads CASSVQDYEQYF. The CDR3 bases are TGTGCCAGCAGCGTACAGGACTACGAGCAGTACTTC.

The chain links TRBV5-4 to TRBJ2-7; 13 bases are a match to TRBD2. This CDR3 has 18 residues. Per the germline V gene, CDR1 is SGHNT and CDR2 is YYREEE (reference sequence). With 4 bases clipped from V and 0 bases from J, the junction kept 10 bases outside the gene matches. CDR3 sequence (DNA): TGTGCCAGCAGCAACTGGCTCGGGACTAGCGGGACCTCCTACGAGCAGTACTTC. This codes for CASSNWLGTSGTSYEQYF.

V and J are TRBV19 and TRBJ2-3, with a tentative D call TRBD2 (6 bases). V lost 7 bases to trimming and J lost 0 bases, with 14 bases between them. CDR1 LNHDA and CDR2 SQIVND come from the germline V gene (reference sequence). The length of the CDR3 is 15 residues. As DNA, the CDR3 is TGTGCCAGTACCACTTTCAGCGGGAGCACAGATACGCAGTATTTT. It specifies CASTTFSGSTDTQYF.

The chain links TRBV30 to TRBJ2-7, with D perhaps TRBD1 (6 bases). The CDR3 sequence is 13 residues long. Germline assignment: CDR1 GTSNPN and CDR2 SVGIG (reference sequence). The V gene lost 2 bases and the J gene lost 0 bases, with 8 bases spanning the gap. CDR3 sequence: CAWSTGNSYEQYF. As DNA, the CDR3 is TGTGCCTGGAGTACAGGGAACTCCTACGAGCAGTACTTC. Full variable domain (outside the CDR3, taken from reference TRBV30 and TRBJ2-7): SQTIHQWPATLVQPVGSPLSLECTVEGTSNPNLYWYRQAAGRGLQLLFYSVGIGQISSEVPQNLSASRPQDRQFILSSKKLLLSDSGFYLCAWSTGNSYEQYFGPGTRLTVT.

This sequence joins TRBV15 and TRBJ2-2; 10 positions match TRBD2. Losses at the gene ends were 5 bases for V and 5 bases for J; bases not matched to a gene: 14. Germline V CDR1 and CDR2: LNHNV, YYDKDF (reference sequence). The CDR3 totals 18 residues. In DNA form, the CDR3 reads TGTGCCACCAGCGACTGGACAGCGGGGGGGCGTAATACCGGGGAGCTGTTTTTT. Its protein is CATSDWTAGGRNTGELFF.

The gene calls are TRBV6-5 and TRBJ1-1, with D possibly TRBD1 on 6 matching bases. This CDR3 is built from 16 residues. The V end lost 4 bases, the J end lost 5 bases, and 20 bases lay between the germline ends. Germline V CDR1 and CDR2: MNHEY, SVGAGI. The CDR3 here is CASSLFIHRDRTEAFF. CDR3 coding DNA: TGTGCCAGCAGTTTATTCATTCACAGGGATAGGACTGAAGCTTTCTTT.

V and J are TRBV7-9 and TRBJ2-3; 8 nucleotides match TRBD2. Trimming removed 5 bases from V and 5 bases from J; junction bases left unmatched: 6. CDR3 length: 14 amino acids. Germline V gives CDR1 SEHNR, CDR2 FQNEAQ (reference sequence). The CDR3 DNA sequence: TGTGCCAGCAGCGGCCGGGGGGGCAGAGATACGCAGTATTTT. Protein sequence: CASSGRGGRDTQYF.

The chain links TRBV7-2 to TRBJ2-7; 9 nucleotides match TRBD1. The trim removed 5 bases at V and 4 bases at J, leaving 6 bases unmatched. The CDR3 extends over 14 amino acids. CDR1 SGHTA and CDR2 FQGNSA come from the germline V gene. The CDR3 nucleotides are TGTGCCAGCAGCACTACAGGGGGCGCGTACGAGCAGTACTTC. The encoded protein is CASSTTGGAYEQYF. Full variable domain (remainder filled in from reference TRBV7-2 and TRBJ2-7): GAGVSQSPSNKVTEKGKDVELRCDPISGHTALYWYRQSLGQGLEFLIYFQGNSAPDKSGLPSDRFSAERTGGSVSTLTIQRTQQEDSAVYLCASSTTGGAYEQYFGPGTRLTVT.

This chain connects TRBV19 to TRBJ2-2; 10 nucleotides match TRBD2. The V gene's germline CDR1 is LNHDA and CDR2 SQIVND (reference sequence). The CDR3 is 14 residues long. The V and J ends lost 7 bases and 4 bases, in that order; junction bases with no gene match: 3. The CDR3 loop is CASKERGGTGELFF. DNA of the CDR3: TGTGCCAGTAAAGAGCGGGGGGGCACCGGGGAGCTGTTTTTT.

The rearrangement links TRBV4-2 to TRBJ2-1; unclear D gene. This CDR3 spans 16 amino acids. Deletions cut 3 bases from V and 0 bases from J, with 12 bases between. CDR1 and CDR2 (germline): LGHNA, YNFKEQ. For the CDR3, the DNA is TGTGCCAGCAGCCAGTTAGCTTCGAGCTCCTACAATGAGCAGTTCTTC. Its protein product is CASSQLASSSYNEQFF.

The V gene is TRBV9, the J gene TRBJ1-2; 7 bases fit TRBD1. Germline V gene sequence: CDR1 SGDLS, CDR2 YYNGEE. After removal of 4 bases from V and 5 bases from J, the junction contained 8 bases not matched to a gene. This CDR3 comprises 14 residues. CDR3 region: CASSPRDSSYGYTF. CDR3 DNA: TGTGCCAGCAGCCCCCGGGACAGCAGTTATGGCTACACCTTC.

The gene calls are TRBV6-5 and TRBJ2-1, with D unresolved. V lost 6 bases and J lost 3, with 9 bases in between. Germline assignment: CDR1 MNHEY and CDR2 SVGAGI. This CDR3 has 13 residues. This CDR3 reads CASRNSGYNEQFF. CDR3 DNA: TGTGCCAGCAGGAACAGTGGCTACAATGAGCAGTTCTTC.

The chain is built from TRBV9 and TRBJ2-5, with TRBD2 matching over 7 bases. The trim removed 4 bases at V and 4 bases at J, leaving 7 bases unmatched. This CDR3 spans 14 amino acids. Germline lookup yields CDR1 SGDLS and CDR2 YYNGEE. The CDR3, as DNA: TGTGCCAGCAGCCCAGCGGGACTAAGAGAGACCCAGTACTTC. As protein: CASSPAGLRETQYF.

The chain is built from TRBV1 and TRBJ2-7; the listed D gene, TRBD1, was not tested against the DNA. TRBV1 is annotated as a pseudogene. This CDR3 has 16 residues. CDR3 sequence reads: CTSSQAPSAGHYEQYF. The CDR3, as DNA: TGCACCAGCAGCCAAGCCCCCTCGGCAGGCCACTACGAGCAGTACTTC.